This T cell receptor (beta chain) was observed in a study of somatic mutations in cytotoxic T cells in rheumatoid arthritis. Regarding the study as a whole: Neither rheumatoid arthritis patients nor age-matched healthy controls had significantly different CD8+ T-cell clonality from the other group. Among patients with rheumatoid arthritis, but not healthy controls, CD8+ clonality increased with age.

In the case of this clone: As yet, its antigen is unknown.

The repertoire was sequenced with immunoSEQ multiplex PCR; TCRdb's copy has only in-frame clones and lacks some. The sample contains about 10,000 clones, 80% of which appear only once. The TCR comes from an adult with rheumatoid arthritis. Source material: CD8+ T cells sorted from blood.

CDR3 bases: TGTGCCAGCAGCGTCGCAGGGGTCTGGGGCTACACCTTC. Translated: CASSVAGVWGYTF. The chain recombines TRBV9 with TRBJ1-2; tentative D call: TRBD1 (6 bases). The CDR3 sequence is 13 residues long. Trimming removed 2 bases at V and 8 bases at J, with 13 bases between. Germline loops: CDR1 SGDLS, CDR2 YYNGEE.